The subject of this entry is one TCR beta chain. The antigen is not known. This sample is part of a study of CD8+CD57+ T cells in acquired aplastic anemia. Overall study context: Each DNA sample taken from sorted CD4+ and CD8+ cells came to approximately 3.3 ug on average. Study-level points and caveats: Levels of CD8+ Simpson's diversity were not significantly distinct in patients versus controls.

V was clipped by 3 bases and J by 12 bases, with 15 bases between them. CDR1 is MGHDK and CDR2 is SYGVNS in the germline V gene. CDR3 size: 13 residues. Using genomic DNA as the template, TCR beta VDJ and CDR3 profiling was carried out. One entry per CDR3 protein results from TCRdb running MiXCR on the reads. The table records 74,000 or so distinct CDR3 sequences, 54% of them present only once. The specimen was sorted CD4+, CD8+, or CD8+CD57+ T cells (not recorded which) from PBMCs. The rearrangement joins TRBV25-1 to TRBJ2-1; D unclear. The sequence derives from a human donor in good health, serving as a control. The CDR3 reads CASSDTTRSRQFF. The CDR3 DNA reads TGTGCCAGCAGTGATACCACCAGGTCCAGGCAGTTCTTC. The full variable domain, its missing parts supplied by reference TRBV25-1 and TRBJ2-1, is EADIYQTPRYLVIGTGKKITLECSQTMGHDKMYWYQQDPGMELHLIHYSYGVNSTEKGDLSSESTVSRIRTEHFPLTLESARPSHTSQYLCASSDTTRSRQFFGPGTRLTVL.